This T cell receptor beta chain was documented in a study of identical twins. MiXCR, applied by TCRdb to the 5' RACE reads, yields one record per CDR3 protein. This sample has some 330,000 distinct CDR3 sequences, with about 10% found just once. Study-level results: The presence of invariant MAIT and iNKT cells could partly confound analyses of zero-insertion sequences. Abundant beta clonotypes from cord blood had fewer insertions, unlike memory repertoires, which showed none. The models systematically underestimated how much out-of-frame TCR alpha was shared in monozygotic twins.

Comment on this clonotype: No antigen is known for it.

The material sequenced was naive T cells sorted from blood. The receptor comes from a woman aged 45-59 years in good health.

Here the CDR3 DNA reads TGTGCCAGCAGCCGAGATACTAGCGGGAGGGCCAGGGATGAGCAGTTCTTC. Translated, it gives CASSRDTSGRARDEQFF. The V call is TRBV7-9, the J call TRBJ2-1, with 13 bases lining up with TRBD2. The CDR3 totals 17 residues. Germline CDR1 reads SEHNR; CDR2 reads FQNEAQ (reference sequence). With V trimmed by 5 bases and J by 8 bases, 12 bases remained unmatched.